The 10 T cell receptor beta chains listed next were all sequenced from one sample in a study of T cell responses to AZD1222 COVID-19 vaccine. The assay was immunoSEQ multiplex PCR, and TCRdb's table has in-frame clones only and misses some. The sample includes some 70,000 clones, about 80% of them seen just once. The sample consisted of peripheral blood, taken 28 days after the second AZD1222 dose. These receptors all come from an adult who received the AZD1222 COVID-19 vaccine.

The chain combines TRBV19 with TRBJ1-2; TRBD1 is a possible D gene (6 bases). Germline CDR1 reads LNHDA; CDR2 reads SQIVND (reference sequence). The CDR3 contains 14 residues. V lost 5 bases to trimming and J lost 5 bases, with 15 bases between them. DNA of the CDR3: TGTGCCAGTAGTCCAGATGGGGGCCGGTATGGCTACACCTTC. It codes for CASSPDGGRYGYTF.

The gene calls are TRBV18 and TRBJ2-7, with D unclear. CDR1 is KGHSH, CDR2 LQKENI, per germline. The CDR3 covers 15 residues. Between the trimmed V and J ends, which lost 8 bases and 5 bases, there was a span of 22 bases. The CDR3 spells CASAYGPRKVDEQYF. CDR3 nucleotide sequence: TGTGCCAGCGCCTACGGCCCTAGAAAAGTCGACGAGCAGTACTTC.

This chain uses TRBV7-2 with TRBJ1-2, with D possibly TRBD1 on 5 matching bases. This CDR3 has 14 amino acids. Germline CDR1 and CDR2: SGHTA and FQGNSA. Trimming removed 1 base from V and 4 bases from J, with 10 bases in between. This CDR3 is CASSLGAGSYGYTF. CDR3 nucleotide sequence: TGTGCCAGCAGCTTAGGGGCAGGGAGCTATGGCTACACCTTC.

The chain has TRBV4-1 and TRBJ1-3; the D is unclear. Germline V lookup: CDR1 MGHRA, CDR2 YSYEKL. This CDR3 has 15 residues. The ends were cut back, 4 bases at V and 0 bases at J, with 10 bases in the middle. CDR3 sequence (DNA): TGCGCCAGCAGCCCTTCCGGGGACTCTGGAAACACCATATATTTT. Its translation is CASSPSGDSGNTIYF.

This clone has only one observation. The chain's CDR3 is CASSNRDRGNNEQFF. The CDR3 coding sequence is TGCGCCAGCAGCAACCGGGACAGGGGAAACAATGAGCAGTTCTTC. The chain couples TRBV5-1 to TRBJ2-1; 10 nucleotides line up with TRBD1. The CDR3 loop spans 15 amino acids. CDR1 and CDR2 (germline): SGHRS, YFSETQ. Losses at the gene ends were 4 bases for V and 5 bases for J; bases not matched to a gene: 6.

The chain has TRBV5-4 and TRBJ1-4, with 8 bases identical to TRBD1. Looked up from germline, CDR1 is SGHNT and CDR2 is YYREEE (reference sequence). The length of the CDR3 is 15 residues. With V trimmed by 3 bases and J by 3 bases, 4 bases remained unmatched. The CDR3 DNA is TGTGCCAGCAGCTCACCGGGACAGGCTAATGAAAAACTGTTTTTT. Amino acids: CASSSPGQANEKLFF.

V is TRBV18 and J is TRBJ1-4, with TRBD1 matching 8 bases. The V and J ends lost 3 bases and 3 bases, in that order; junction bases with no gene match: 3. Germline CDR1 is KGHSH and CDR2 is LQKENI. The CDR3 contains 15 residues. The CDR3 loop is CASSPDRVSNEKLFF. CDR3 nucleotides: TGTGCCAGCTCACCGGACAGGGTTTCTAATGAAAAACTGTTTTTT.

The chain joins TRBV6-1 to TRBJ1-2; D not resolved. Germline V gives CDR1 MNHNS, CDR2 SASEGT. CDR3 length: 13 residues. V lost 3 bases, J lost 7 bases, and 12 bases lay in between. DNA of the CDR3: TGTGCCAGCAGTGAGGGAAGTCCTTTTGGCTACACCTTC. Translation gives CASSEGSPFGYTF.

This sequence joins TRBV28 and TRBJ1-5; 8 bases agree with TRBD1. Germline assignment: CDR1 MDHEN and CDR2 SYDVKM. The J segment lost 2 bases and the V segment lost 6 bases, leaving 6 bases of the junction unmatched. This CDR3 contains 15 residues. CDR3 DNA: TGTGCCAGCAGCCCTCAGGGGGCACGCAATCAGCCCCAGCATTTT. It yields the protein CASSPQGARNQPQHF.

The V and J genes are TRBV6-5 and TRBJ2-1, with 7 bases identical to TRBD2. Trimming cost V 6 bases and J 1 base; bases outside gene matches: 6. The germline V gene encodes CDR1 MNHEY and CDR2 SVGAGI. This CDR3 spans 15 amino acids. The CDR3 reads CASRGAGLSYNEQFF. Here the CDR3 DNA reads TGTGCCAGCAGGGGAGCGGGGCTATCCTACAATGAGCAGTTCTTC.